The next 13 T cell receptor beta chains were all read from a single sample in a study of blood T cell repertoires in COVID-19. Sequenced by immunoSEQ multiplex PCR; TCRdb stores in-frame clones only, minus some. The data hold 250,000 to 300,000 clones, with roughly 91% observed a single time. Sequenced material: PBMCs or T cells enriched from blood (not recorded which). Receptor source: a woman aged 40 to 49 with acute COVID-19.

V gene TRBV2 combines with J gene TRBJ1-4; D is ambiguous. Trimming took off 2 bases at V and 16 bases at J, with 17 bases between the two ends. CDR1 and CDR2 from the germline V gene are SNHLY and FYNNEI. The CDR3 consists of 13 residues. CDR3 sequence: CASSESQHGYPFF. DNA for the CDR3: TGTGCCAGCAGTGAAAGTCAGCACGGGTATCCGTTTTTT.

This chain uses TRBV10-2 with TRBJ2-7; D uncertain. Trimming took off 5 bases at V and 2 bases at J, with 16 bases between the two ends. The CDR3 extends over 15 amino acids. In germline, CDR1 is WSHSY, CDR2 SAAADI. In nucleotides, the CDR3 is TGCGCCAGCAGTCGTGGCACCCTTAACACCTACGAGCAGTACTTC. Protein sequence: CASSRGTLNTYEQYF.

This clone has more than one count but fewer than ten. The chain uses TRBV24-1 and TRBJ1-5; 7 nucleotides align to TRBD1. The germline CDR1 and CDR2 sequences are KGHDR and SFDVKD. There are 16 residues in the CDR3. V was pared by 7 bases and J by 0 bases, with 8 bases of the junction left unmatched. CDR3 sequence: CATSPSDRNSNQPQHF. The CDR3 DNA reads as TGTGCCACCAGCCCATCGGACAGGAATAGCAATCAGCCCCAGCATTTT.

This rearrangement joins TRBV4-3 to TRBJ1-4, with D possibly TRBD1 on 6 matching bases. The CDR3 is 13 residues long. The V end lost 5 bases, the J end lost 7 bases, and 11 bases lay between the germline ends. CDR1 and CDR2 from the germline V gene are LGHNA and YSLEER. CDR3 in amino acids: CASSAQGSEKLFF. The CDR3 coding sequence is TGCGCCAGCAGCGCGCAGGGGAGTGAAAAACTGTTTTTT.

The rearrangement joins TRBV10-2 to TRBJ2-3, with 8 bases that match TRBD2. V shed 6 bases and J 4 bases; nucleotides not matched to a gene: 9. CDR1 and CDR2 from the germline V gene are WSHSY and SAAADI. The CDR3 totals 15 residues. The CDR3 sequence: CASSKREYHPDTQYF. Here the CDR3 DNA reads TGCGCCAGCAGCAAGCGGGAGTATCATCCAGATACGCAGTATTTT.

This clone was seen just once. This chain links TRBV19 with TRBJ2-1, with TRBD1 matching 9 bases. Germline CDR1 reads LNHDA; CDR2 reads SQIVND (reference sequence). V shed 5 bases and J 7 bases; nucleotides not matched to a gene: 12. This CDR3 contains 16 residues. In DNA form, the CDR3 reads TGTGCCAGTAGTTTTTTCCGGGGACAGGGTAGAAATGAGCAGTTCTTC. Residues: CASSFFRGQGRNEQFF.

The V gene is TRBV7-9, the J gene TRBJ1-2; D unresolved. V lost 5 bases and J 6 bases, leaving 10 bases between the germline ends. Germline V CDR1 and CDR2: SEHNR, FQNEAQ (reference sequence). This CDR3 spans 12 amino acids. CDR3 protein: CASSPPVDGYTF. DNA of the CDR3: TGTGCCAGCAGCCCCCCGGTTGATGGCTACACCTTC.

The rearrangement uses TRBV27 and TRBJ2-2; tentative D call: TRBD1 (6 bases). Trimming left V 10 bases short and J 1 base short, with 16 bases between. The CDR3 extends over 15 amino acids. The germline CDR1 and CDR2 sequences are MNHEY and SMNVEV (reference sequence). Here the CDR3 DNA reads TGTGCCACCCGTAGGGGGACACTGAACACCGGGGAGCTGTTTTTT. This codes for CATRRGTLNTGELFF.

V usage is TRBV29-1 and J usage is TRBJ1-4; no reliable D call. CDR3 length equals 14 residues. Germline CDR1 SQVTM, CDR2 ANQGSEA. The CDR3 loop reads CSACMGARNEKLFF. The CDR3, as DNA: TGCAGTGCCTGTATGGGAGCTCGCAATGAAAAACTGTTTTTT.

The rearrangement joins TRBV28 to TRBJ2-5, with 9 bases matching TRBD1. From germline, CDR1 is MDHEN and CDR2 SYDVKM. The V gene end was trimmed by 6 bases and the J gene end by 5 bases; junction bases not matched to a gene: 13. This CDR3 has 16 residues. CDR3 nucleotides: TGTGCCAGCAGCCCTAGGGGACAGGGAGTGAACGAGACCCAGTACTTC. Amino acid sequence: CASSPRGQGVNETQYF.

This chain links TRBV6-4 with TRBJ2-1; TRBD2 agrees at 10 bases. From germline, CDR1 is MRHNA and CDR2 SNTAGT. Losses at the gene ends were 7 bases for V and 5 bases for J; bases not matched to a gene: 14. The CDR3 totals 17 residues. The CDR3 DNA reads TGTGCCAGCAAATACGGGGCTAGCGGGGGTCGAAACAATGAGCAGTTCTTC. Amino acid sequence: CASKYGASGGRNNEQFF.

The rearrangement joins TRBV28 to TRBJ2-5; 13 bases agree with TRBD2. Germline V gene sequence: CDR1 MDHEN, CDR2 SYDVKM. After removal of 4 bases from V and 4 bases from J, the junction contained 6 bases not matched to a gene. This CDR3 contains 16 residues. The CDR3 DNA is TGTGCCAGCAGTTCGGGACTAGCGGGACCCGGAGAGACCCAGTACTTC. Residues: CASSSGLAGPGETQYF.

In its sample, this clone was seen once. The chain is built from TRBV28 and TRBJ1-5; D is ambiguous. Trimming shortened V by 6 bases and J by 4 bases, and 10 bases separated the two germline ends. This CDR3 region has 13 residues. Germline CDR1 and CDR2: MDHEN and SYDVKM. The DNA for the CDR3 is TGTGCCAGCAGGCGCATTGCTAATCAGCCCCAGCATTTT. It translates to CASRRIANQPQHF.